This T cell receptor beta chain was sequenced in a study of technical replicates of blood from a handful of donors. CDR1 and CDR2 from the germline V gene are SQVTM and ANQGSEA. The trim removed 5 bases at V and 1 base at J, leaving 5 bases unmatched. This CDR3 has 16 amino acids. Data came from immunoSEQ multiplex PCR; TCRdb stores just in-frame clones and leaves some out. The sample carries tens of thousands of clones, approximately 96% recorded once. The chain joins TRBV29-1 to TRBJ2-6; 10 bases are shared with TRBD1. The sample taken for sequencing was T cells isolated from PBMCs. This sequence originates from a human donor in good health. As DNA, the CDR3 is TGCAGCGTTAGGACAGGGGGACTTTCTGGGGCCAACGTCCTGACTTTC. Protein sequence: CSVRTGGLSGANVLTF.